This T cell receptor beta chain was identified during a study of CD8 T cells in Susac syndrome. This CDR3 has 14 residues. Between the trimmed V and J ends, which lost 1 base and 0 bases, there was a span of 9 bases. CDR1 is DFQATT and CDR2 is SNEGSKA in the germline V gene (reference sequence). Sequencing of TCR beta covered CD8+ and CD4+ T cells obtained from blood. The multiple sclerosis controls consisted of treatment-naive patients with relapsing-remitting disease, either stable or active. Negative isolation yielded the CD8+ and CD4+ T cells, while FACS enriched the TEMRA cells. RNA totalling roughly 0.45 to 1 ug underwent reverse transcription with random hexamers. TCRdb reprocessed the immunoSEQ multiplex PCR reads via MiXCR and lists one record per CDR3 protein. Found here are some 300,000 distinct CDR3 sequences, about 88% of them singletons; the top ten hold 0.18%.

Source material: CD8+ T cells from PBMCs. This receptor was taken from a human donor with multiple sclerosis. The rearrangement joins TRBV20-1 to TRBJ1-1, with D perhaps TRBD1 (6 bases). The CDR3 spells CSARVQGLNTEAFF. For the CDR3, the DNA is TGCAGTGCTAGAGTTCAGGGGTTGAACACTGAAGCTTTCTTT.